The clone carrying this TCR beta chain came up a few times. Antigen specificity is unknown. The germline V gene encodes CDR1 SGHDN and CDR2 FVKESK. This CDR3 spans 13 amino acids. Between the trimmed V and J ends, which lost 1 base and 4 bases, there was a span of 7 bases. This sample is drawn from a study of graft-versus-host responses after intestinal transplantation. General study results and limits: Where graft-donor T cell macrochimerism was present, patients had high graft-versus-host to host-versus-graft clonal ratios in allografts.

TCRdb's copy holds only in-frame clones and misses some; the assay was immunoSEQ multiplex PCR. The sample lists over 80,000 clones; 91% were seen once. This material consisted of unstimulated CD4+ T cells sorted from spleen or lymph node cells, taken before transplant. The chain has TRBV14 and TRBJ1-2; D call uncertain. The TCR originated in a human donor who was the organ donor for an intestinal transplant. The CDR3 DNA sequence: TGTGCCAGCAGCCAAGGGGCCTTCTATGGCTACACCTTC. Amino acid sequence: CASSQGAFYGYTF. The full variable domain, rest sourced from reference TRBV14 and TRBJ1-2, is EAGVTQFPSHSVIEKGQTVTLRCDPISGHDNLYWYRRVMGKEIKFLLHFVKESKQDESGMPNNRFLAERTGGTYSTLKVQPAELEDSGVYFCASSQGAFYGYTFGSGTRLTVV.